This entry lists 5 T cell receptor beta chains sequenced from one sample in a study of read filtering for tumor transcriptome and immune sequencing. The library was built from 400 ng RNA with molecular barcoded adaptors for alpha/delta and beta/gamma chains. TCRdb passed the reads through MiXCR, listing each CDR3 protein once. The table lists approximately 140,000 distinct CDR3 sequences, over 10% of them singletons, with about 7.7% in the top ten. Source material: a population of CD138-negative cells sorted from bone marrow. These receptors came from a donor at least 40 years old with multiple myeloma.

This clonotype was detected many times. The chain links TRBV4-1 to TRBJ2-3, with a weak D call TRBD2 (5 bases). The germline V and J ends were trimmed by 0 bases and 0 bases, with 13 bases remaining between them. The CDR3 has 17 amino acids. Germline lookup yields CDR1 MGHRA and CDR2 YSYEKL. The CDR3 sequence is CASSQDSERLSTDTQYF. In DNA, the CDR3 is TGCGCCAGCAGCCAAGATTCGGAGCGGCTTAGCACAGATACGCAGTATTTT.

This clonotype was detected many times. V and J are TRBV27 and TRBJ2-1; 16 positions match TRBD2. J was trimmed by 4 bases and V by 3 bases; bases with no gene match: 9. This CDR3 contains 19 residues. The germline V gene encodes CDR1 MNHEY and CDR2 SMNVEV (reference sequence). DNA of the CDR3: TGTGCCAGCAGTTTCCGGGGACTAGCGGGAGGGAGGTCGTACAATGAGCAGTTCTTC. It translates to CASSFRGLAGGRSYNEQFF.

This clonotype was observed many times. V is TRBV18 and J is TRBJ2-7; the match to TRBD2 covers 7 bases. The CDR3 consists of 15 residues. CDR1 is KGHSH and CDR2 is LQKENI in the germline V gene. The trim removed 4 bases at V and 1 base at J, leaving 7 bases unmatched. CDR3 nucleotides: TGTGCCAGCTCACACCCTGGGGGGGAGTCCTACGAGCAGTACTTC. Its protein product is CASSHPGGESYEQYF.

The genes are TRBV12-5 and TRBJ1-1; D not certain. Germline-derived CDR1 and CDR2 are LGHNT and FRNRAP. The V gene lost 3 bases and the J gene lost 1 base, with 6 bases spanning the gap. The CDR3 is made up of 13 amino acids. The CDR3 is CASGFGENTEAFF. CDR3 coding DNA: TGTGCTAGTGGTTTTGGGGAGAACACTGAAGCTTTCTTT.

This clonotype has a count of ten or more. This chain links TRBV18 with TRBJ2-1; 14 bases fit TRBD2. Trimming cost V 6 bases and J 9 bases; bases outside gene matches: 4. Germline CDR1 is KGHSH and CDR2 is LQKENI. This CDR3 comprises 14 residues. The chain's CDR3 is CASSGTSGSGEQFF. CDR3 bases: TGTGCCAGCTCCGGGACTAGCGGGAGCGGTGAGCAGTTCTTC. Using reference TRBV18 and TRBJ2-1 for the parts outside the CDR3, the full variable domain is NAGVMQNPRHLVRRRGQEARLRCSPMKGHSHVYWYRQLPEEGLKFMVYLQKENIIDESGMPKERFSAEFPKEGPSILRIQQVVRGDSAAYFCASSGTSGSGEQFFGPGTRLTVL.